This T cell receptor (beta chain) was observed in a study of regulatory T cells in long-lasting Graves disease. Study as a whole: Treatment with antithyroid drugs for over 5 years, together with positive TSH receptor antibodies, meant persistent Graves' disease. Study-wide results and caveats: New patients shared 750 to 1,000 public clonotypes, fewer than the 2,741 shared by persistent patients. Under persistent disease, TRBV28, TRBJ1-2 and TRBJ2-5 were used preferentially.

Researchers made TCR beta libraries by using iRepertoire HTBI primers and running Arm-PCR on CDR3 regions. TCRdb used MiXCR to reprocess the multiplex PCR reads, holding one entry per CDR3 protein. The table shows about 290,000 distinct CDR3 sequences, with around 23% occurring only once. Described time point: persistent/refractory GD, antithyroid drugs over 5 years with positive TRAb. The TCR library was made from RNA extracted from PBMCs. Those enrolled as patients came out of an endocrinology department in Xi'an, China. This clonotype appeared a few times. Antigen: not known. CDR3 size: 17 residues. Trimming stripped 10 bases from V and 0 bases from J, with 22 bases between.

The material was peripheral blood mononuclear cells (PBMCs), obtained when the disease was refractory, from a patient treated with antithyroid drugs. The chain combines TRBV12-3 or TRBV12-4 with TRBJ1-3; a weak D match, TRBD1 (6 bases). This TCR came from a female donor with Graves disease. The CDR3 here is CANMRDNLASSGNTIYF. The CDR3, as DNA: TGTGCCAACATGAGGGACAACCTGGCGAGCTCTGGAAACACCATATATTTT.